A selection of T cell receptor beta chains follows, all from one sample in a study of blood T cell repertoires in COVID-19. The assay was immunoSEQ multiplex PCR, and TCRdb's table has in-frame clones only and misses some. The table lists about 180,000 clones, approximately 85% of them singletons. Sequenced material: PBMCs or T cells enriched from blood (not recorded which). Receptors originate from a man aged 35 to 55 who had recovered from COVID-19. Both conserved end residues are part of each CDR3. The D gene is left open where the match is weak. Clone sizes are given selectively: once, few, many, or a class where the clone is expanded.

V	J	D	size	CDR3	DNA
TRBV2	TRBJ1-6	TRBD1	.	CASSDREGYSPLHF	TGTGCCAGCTCCGACAGGGAAGGATATTCACCCCTCCACTTT
TRBV5-1	TRBJ2-3	TRBD1	.	CASSSPTGTGRSLADTQYF	TGCGCCAGCAGCTCACCTACGGGGACAGGGAGGTCTTTAGCAGATACGCAGTATTTT
TRBV2	TRBJ1-2	.	.	CASSVGSYPGGDYGYTF	TGTGCCAGCAGTGTCGGCAGCTATCCTGGCGGGGACTATGGCTACACCTTC
TRBV5-4	TRBJ2-7	TRBD2	.	CASSLDALAGVYEQYF	TGTGCCAGCAGCTTGGACGCACTAGCGGGAGTCTACGAGCAGTACTTC
TRBV7-9	TRBJ1-6	.	.	CASSLSRGGSPLHF	TGTGCCAGCAGCTTAAGCAGGGGCGGTTCACCCCTCCACTTT
TRBV19	TRBJ1-5	TRBD1	once	CASRPGQGNQPQHF	TGTGCCAGTAGACCGGGACAGGGCAATCAGCCCCAGCATTTT
TRBV27	TRBJ2-2	TRBD1	.	CASRSQGAGGELFF	TGTGCCAGCAGATCACAGGGGGCCGGCGGGGAGCTGTTTTTT
TRBV9	TRBJ1-2	.	.	CASSVETGRGYTF	TGTGCCAGCAGCGTTGAGACAGGCCGCGGCTACACCTTC
TRBV6-5	TRBJ1-2	TRBD1	.	CASRLRQGSYGYTF	TGTGCCAGCAGATTGAGACAGGGCTCCTATGGCTACACCTTC
TRBV11-3	TRBJ2-3	TRBD2	.	CASSAGTSGASTDTQYF	TGTGCCAGCAGCGCCGGGACTAGCGGTGCTAGCACAGATACGCAGTATTTT
TRBV4-2	TRBJ1-2	TRBD1	.	CASSHDIPGQGTYGYTF	TGTGCCAGCAGCCACGACATACCGGGACAGGGGACTTATGGCTACACCTTC
TRBV2	TRBJ2-7	.	.	CASKLQTSSYEQYF	TGTGCCAGCAAACTACAGACTAGCTCCTACGAGCAGTACTTC
TRBV28	TRBJ2-7	TRBD2	.	CASSFRGDEQYF	TGTGCCAGCAGTTTTCGGGGGGACGAGCAGTACTTC
TRBV11-3	TRBJ1-2	TRBD1	.	CASSYQGAGYTF	TGTGCCAGCAGCTATCAGGGGGCAGGCTACACCTTC
TRBV13	TRBJ1-2	.	.	CASSPGVMQGYTF	TGTGCCAGCAGCCCCGGGGTGATGCAGGGCTACACCTTC
TRBV24-1	TRBJ1-2	TRBD1	.	CATSRLTGTGVGYTF	TGTGCCACCAGTCGCTTAACCGGGACAGGGGTCGGCTACACCTTC
TRBV27	TRBJ1-5	TRBD1	.	CASSLGQDQPQHF	TGTGCCAGCAGTTTGGGACAGGATCAGCCCCAGCATTTT
TRBV28	TRBJ2-3	.	.	CASSPRGAQYF	TGTGCCAGCAGTCCCAGGGGGGCGCAGTATTTT
TRBV5-6	TRBJ2-3	.	.	CASSLAPVRDTQYF	TGTGCCAGCAGCTTAGCACCCGTTAGAGATACGCAGTATTTT
TRBV2	TRBJ2-7	.	.	CAITTGYEQYF	TGTGCCATCACGACAGGCTACGAGCAGTACTTC
TRBV27	TRBJ2-7	TRBD2	.	CASSYLAGSYEQYF	TGTGCCAGCAGTTACCTAGCGGGTTCCTACGAGCAGTACTTC
TRBV11-3	TRBJ1-1	.	.	CASSLGLVVEVRNTEAFF	TGTGCCAGCAGCTTAGGTCTCGTGGTTGAGGTACGAAACACTGAAGCTTTCTTT
TRBV9	TRBJ1-5	TRBD1	once	CASSQGQYQPQHF	TGTGCCAGCAGCCAGGGACAGTATCAGCCCCAGCATTTT
TRBV7-6	TRBJ1-1	TRBD1	many	CASSVGTGDTEAFF	TGTGCCAGCAGCGTCGGGACAGGGGACACTGAAGCTTTCTTT
TRBV27	TRBJ1-5	.	.	CATQRGGGNQPQHF	TGTGCCACCCAAAGAGGAGGAGGCAATCAGCCCCAGCATTTT
TRBV28	TRBJ1-5	.	.	CASWTWGRNQPQHF	TGTGCCAGCTGGACATGGGGCCGCAATCAGCCCCAGCATTTT
TRBV7-9	TRBJ2-7	.	.	CASSLKGGASSYEQYF	TGTGCCAGCAGCTTAAAAGGGGGAGCTTCCTCCTACGAGCAGTACTTC
TRBV6-5	TRBJ1-1	.	.	CASTLGTLEAFF	TGTGCCAGCACCCTCGGGACTCTTGAAGCTTTCTTT
TRBV6-5	TRBJ1-2	TRBD1	.	CASRWTGPYGYTF	TGTGCCAGCAGGTGGACAGGACCCTATGGCTACACCTTC
TRBV10-3	TRBJ2-1	TRBD2	.	CAISEPRGGSYNEQFF	TGTGCCATCAGTGAGCCCCGGGGGGGCTCCTACAATGAGCAGTTCTTC
TRBV28	TRBJ1-3	TRBD1	.	CASSFAGGQISGNTIYF	TGTGCCAGCAGTTTCGCCGGGGGACAGATCTCTGGAAACACCATATATTTT
TRBV7-8	TRBJ1-1	.	.	CASSPGRTEAFF	TGTGCCAGCAGCCCGGGGAGGACTGAAGCTTTCTTT